This paragraph covers one T cell receptor (beta chain) sequence. The source of the sample is a study of human T cells and chemical hapten exposure. Whole-study context: Skin on the upper inner arm, about 2 cm by about 2 cm in size, was sensitized with 2% DPC.

The CDR3 loop spans 12 amino acids. Germline V gene data show CDR1 as SQVTM and CDR2 as ANQGSEA. Trimming pared 6 bases from V and 1 base from J, leaving 10 bases between. The time point here: pre-sensitization, week 0. Treatment here: therapeutic diphenylcyclopropenone sensitization with weekly scalp DPC. TCRdb analysed the RACE reads with MiXCR anew, one entry per CDR3 protein. The table includes fewer than 300,000 distinct CDR3 sequences, approximately 8.4% detected once. The chain couples TRBV29-1 to TRBJ2-7; D tentatively fits TRBD1 or TRBD2 (5 bases each). Sample: whole blood, taken in connection with sensitization to the hapten diphenylcyclopropenone (DPC). The TCR was taken from a woman aged 40 to 50 with alopecia areata. Some clones in this sample may be carry-over from other donors' samples. CDR3 bases: TGCAGCGTCCGGGACGGTTCCTACGAGCAGTACTTC. It yields the protein CSVRDGSYEQYF.